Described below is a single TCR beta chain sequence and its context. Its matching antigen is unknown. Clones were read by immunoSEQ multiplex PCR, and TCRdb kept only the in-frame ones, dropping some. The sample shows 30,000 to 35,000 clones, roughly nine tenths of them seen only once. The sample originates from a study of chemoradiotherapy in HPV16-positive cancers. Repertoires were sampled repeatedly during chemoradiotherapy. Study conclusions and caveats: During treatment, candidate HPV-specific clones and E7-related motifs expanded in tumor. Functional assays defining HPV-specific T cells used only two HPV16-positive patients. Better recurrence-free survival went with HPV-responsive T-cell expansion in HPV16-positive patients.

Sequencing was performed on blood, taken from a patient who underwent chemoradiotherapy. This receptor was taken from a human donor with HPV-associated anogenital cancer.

The CDR3 DNA sequence: TGTGCCAGCATCTCACAGGGGGCTCTTCACGAGCAGTACTTC. Its translation: CASISQGALHEQYF. The chain recombines TRBV27 with TRBJ2-7, with 9 bases identical to TRBD1. Per germline, CDR1 MNHEY and CDR2 SMNVEV (reference sequence). This CDR3 is 14 amino acids long. V gave up 7 bases and J gave up 5 bases; unmatched junction bases: 9.